The next 5 T cell receptor beta chains were all read from a single sample in a study of blood T cell repertoires in COVID-19. Clones were read by immunoSEQ multiplex PCR, and TCRdb kept only the in-frame ones, dropping some. The table lists over 55,000 clones, about nine tenths of them singletons, with approximately 5.6% in the top ten. The sequenced material came from peripheral blood. The receptors shown here come from a man in his fifties or sixties with active COVID-19.

The chain combines TRBV9 with TRBJ2-1; D is ambiguous. The CDR3 has 12 amino acids. V lost 4 bases and J 8 bases, leaving 10 bases between the germline ends. Germline CDR1 reads SGDLS; CDR2 reads YYNGEE. This CDR3 reads CASSLLGDEQFF. The CDR3 DNA follows: TGTGCCAGCAGCCTTCTAGGCGATGAGCAGTTCTTC.

This clone was detected a few times. The chain carries TRBV7-9 and TRBJ2-7; TRBD1 matches 9 bases. The CDR3 runs 15 residues. Germline V lookup: CDR1 SEHNR, CDR2 FQNEAQ (reference sequence). Trimming cost V 7 bases and J 5 bases; bases outside gene matches: 12. The DNA for the CDR3 is TGTGCCAGCACCACCCTACAGGGGGCGGAGGACGAGCAGTACTTC. Translation gives CASTTLQGAEDEQYF.

The chain has TRBV7-2 and TRBJ1-2, with 11 bases that match TRBD1. The length of the CDR3 is 12 residues. Trimming removed 9 bases from V and 6 bases from J; junction bases left unmatched: 3. Germline-derived CDR1 and CDR2 are SGHTA and FQGNSA. The CDR3 sequence is CASGQGADGYTF. As DNA, the CDR3 is TGTGCCAGTGGACAGGGGGCTGATGGCTACACCTTC.

This chain uses TRBV5-1 with TRBJ2-2, with D perhaps TRBD2 (5 bases). The CDR3 consists of 16 residues. CDR1 is SGHRS and CDR2 is YFSETQ in the germline V gene. V was trimmed by 5 bases and J by 4 bases, leaving 18 bases between them. CDR3 loop: CASRMGSGELTGELFF. CDR3 coding DNA: TGCGCCAGCAGGATGGGGAGCGGAGAACTCACCGGGGAGCTGTTTTTT. Variable domain in full (rest from reference TRBV5-1 and TRBJ2-2): KAGVTQTPRYLIKTRGQQVTLSCSPISGHRSVSWYQQTPGQGLQFLFEYFSETQRNKGNFPGRFSGRQFSNSRSEMNVSTLELGDSALYLCASRMGSGELTGELFFGEGSRLTVL.

The J gene is TRBJ2-1, the V gene TRBV3-1 (or the pseudogene TRBV3-2); 7 positions agree with TRBD2. V lost 1 base and J lost 1; bases outside the gene matches: 7. Looked up from germline, CDR1 is LGHDT and CDR2 is YNNKEL (reference sequence). The CDR3 covers 17 residues. The CDR3 DNA reads as TGTGCCAGCAGCCAAGTCGTAGCGGGCCTGTCCTACAATGAGCAGTTCTTC. Its translation: CASSQVVAGLSYNEQFF.